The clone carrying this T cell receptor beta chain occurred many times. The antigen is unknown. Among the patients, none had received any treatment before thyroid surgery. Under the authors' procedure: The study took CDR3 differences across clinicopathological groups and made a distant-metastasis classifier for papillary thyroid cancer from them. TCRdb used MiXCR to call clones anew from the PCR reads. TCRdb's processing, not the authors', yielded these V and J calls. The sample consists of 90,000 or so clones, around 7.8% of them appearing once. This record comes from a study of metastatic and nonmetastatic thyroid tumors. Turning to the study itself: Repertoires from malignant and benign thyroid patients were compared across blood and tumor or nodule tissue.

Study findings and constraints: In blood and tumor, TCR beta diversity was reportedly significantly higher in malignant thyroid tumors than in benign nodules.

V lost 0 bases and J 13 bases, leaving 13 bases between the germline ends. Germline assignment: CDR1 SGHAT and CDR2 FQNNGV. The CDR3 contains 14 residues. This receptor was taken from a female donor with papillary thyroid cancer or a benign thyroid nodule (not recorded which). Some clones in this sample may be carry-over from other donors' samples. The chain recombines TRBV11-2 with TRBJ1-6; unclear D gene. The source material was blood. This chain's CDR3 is CASSLEGSPHPLHF. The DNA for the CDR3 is TGTGCCAGCAGCTTAGAGGGCAGCCCGCATCCCCTCCACTTT. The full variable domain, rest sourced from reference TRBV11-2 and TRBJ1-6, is EAGVAQSPRYKIIEKRQSVAFWCNPISGHATLYWYQQILGQGPKLLIQFQNNGVVDDSQLPKDRFSAERLKGVDSTLKIQPAKLEDSAVYLCASSLEGSPHPLHFGNGTRLTVT.